These 22 T cell receptor beta chains were all obtained from the same sample, sequenced in a study of T cells in Graves' hyperthyroidism and ophthalmopathy. TCR beta CDR3 regions were amplified from RNA transcripts. The HTBI set primed first-round TCR CDR3 RT-PCR. TCRdb fed the multiplex PCR reads into MiXCR, producing one record per CDR3 protein. Counted here are over 120,000 distinct CDR3 sequences, around 21% occurring once; the ten biggest clones make up more than 65%. Material for sequencing was blood. Receptors originate from a woman aged 45-65 years with Graves' hyperthyroidism that later progressed to Graves' ophthalmopathy.

This clonotype was seen many times. The chain combines TRBV7-9 with TRBJ1-2; D is possibly TRBD1 (5 bases). The V and J ends lost 5 bases and 4 bases respectively, with 14 bases between them. The germline V gene encodes CDR1 SEHNR and CDR2 FQNEAQ (reference sequence). The CDR3 is 14 residues long. CDR3 region: CASSRAQGTYGYTF. The CDR3 DNA reads as TGTGCCAGCAGCCGAGCGCAGGGCACCTATGGCTACACCTTC.

This clonotype was detected ten times or more. The rearrangement joins TRBV3-1 to TRBJ2-7, with 7 positions matching TRBD2. The V and J ends lost 1 base and 6 bases, in that order; junction bases with no gene match: 6. CDR1 is LGHDT, CDR2 YNNKEL, per germline (reference sequence). CDR3 length: 14 amino acids. CDR3 residues: CASSQGIRLAEQYF. Here the CDR3 DNA reads TGTGCCAGCAGCCAAGGGATTAGACTAGCCGAGCAGTACTTC.

This clonotype was observed at least ten times. The V call is TRBV7-9, the J call TRBJ2-3; D gene uncertain. This CDR3 region has 12 residues. Looked up from germline, CDR1 is SEHNR and CDR2 is FQNEAQ (reference sequence). V lost 4 bases and J 2 bases, leaving 4 bases between the germline ends. The CDR3 sequence: CASSSVTDTQYF. The CDR3 nucleotides are TGTGCCAGCAGCTCCGTCACAGATACGCAGTATTTT.

V and J are TRBV2 and TRBJ2-7, with 10 bases fitting TRBD2. The CDR3 loop spans 16 amino acids. The germline V gene encodes CDR1 SNHLY and CDR2 FYNNEI. Trimming took 5 bases from V and 1 from J; bases not matched to a gene: 8. DNA of the CDR3: TGTGCCAGCAGTAGGAAGTCTAGCGGGAGTTCCTACGAGCAGTACTTC. Encoded protein: CASSRKSSGSSYEQYF. The full variable domain, rest sourced from reference TRBV2 and TRBJ2-7, is EPEVTQTPSHQVTQMGQEVILRCVPISNHLYFYWYRQILGQKVEFLVSFYNNEISEKSEIFDDQFSVERPDGSNFTLKIRSTKLEDSAMYFCASSRKSSGSSYEQYFGPGTRLTVT.

This clonotype was detected ten times or more. The chain carries TRBV6-1 and TRBJ2-7, with 8 bases identical to TRBD2. Per germline, CDR1 MNHNS and CDR2 SASEGT. The trim removed 7 bases at V and 2 bases at J, leaving 7 bases unmatched. The CDR3 sequence is 14 residues long. Written as DNA, the CDR3 is TGTGCCAGCAAACTAGCGGACTTGACCTACGAGCAGTACTTC. Its protein product is CASKLADLTYEQYF.

This sequence joins TRBV5-1 and TRBJ1-6, with D perhaps matching TRBD1 (6 bases). CDR3 size: 15 residues. Trimming stripped 2 bases from V and 7 bases from J, with 13 bases between. Germline V gene lookup returns CDR1 SGHRS and CDR2 YFSETQ. CDR3 nucleotides: TGCGCCAGCAGCTTAGGACAGTTGCAAAATTCACCCCTCCACTTT. Translation gives CASSLGQLQNSPLHF.

About this clonotype: A read error is possible here, since a much larger clone lies one base away. The CDR3 end shows no conserved phenylalanine or tryptophan, and so a read error is likely. This chain links TRBV11-2 with TRBJ1-1; the D is unclear. V lost 9 bases, J lost 4 bases, and 12 bases lay in between. The V gene's germline CDR1 is SGHAT and CDR2 FQNNGV. The CDR3 has 12 residues. CDR3 sequence: CASKRGPTEAFV. CDR3 sequence (DNA): TGTGCCAGTAAACGGGGTCCCACTGAAGCTTTCGTT.

CDR3 bases: TGTGCCAGCAGTTCGACTAGCGGGAGTATAACTTATTCCTACAATGAGCAGTTCTTC. As protein: CASSSTSGSITYSYNEQFF. The chain combines TRBV27 with TRBJ2-1, with 12 bases aligning to TRBD2. Trimming removed 4 bases from V and 1 base from J; junction bases left unmatched: 11. The CDR3 has 19 amino acids. Germline V gene sequence: CDR1 MNHEY, CDR2 SMNVEV (reference sequence).

This chain joins TRBV20-1 and TRBJ2-5; the D gene is possibly TRBD2 (6 bases). Germline V gene data show CDR1 as DFQATT and CDR2 as SNEGSKA (reference sequence). The CDR3 covers 13 residues. Between the trimmed V and J ends, which lost 5 bases and 4 bases, there was a span of 14 bases. CDR3 in DNA: TGCAGTGCTGGGGGGTCTAGCCGAGAGACCCAGTACTTC. This gives the protein CSAGGSSRETQYF.

This clonotype was detected many times. The chain joins TRBV20-1 to TRBJ1-5; TRBD1 matches at 11 bases. V lost 1 base and J lost 2; bases outside the gene matches: 7. Per germline, CDR1 DFQATT and CDR2 SNEGSKA (reference sequence). The CDR3 is made up of 17 amino acids. The CDR3 DNA reads as TGCAGTGCTAGAGGTGGACAGGGGGCGATTCGCAATCAGCCCCAGCATTTT. It is translated as CSARGGQGAIRNQPQHF.

This clonotype was counted many times. The chain carries TRBV7-2 and TRBJ2-4, with 7 bases aligning to TRBD1. CDR1 SGHTA and CDR2 FQGNSA come from the germline V gene. This CDR3 comprises 14 residues. Trimming took 9 bases from V and 5 from J; bases not matched to a gene: 10. The CDR3 DNA reads TGTGCCAGTTCACAGGGGATCTTGGAAAACATTCAGTACTTC. Protein: CASSQGILENIQYF.

This clonotype occurred many times. The gene calls are TRBV6-2 or TRBV6-3 and TRBJ2-7, with 9 bases that match TRBD1. This CDR3 comprises 13 residues. Germline CDR1 is MNHEY and CDR2 is SVGEGT. The V gene end was trimmed by 4 bases and the J gene end by 2 bases; junction bases not matched to a gene: 0. The CDR3 DNA follows: TGTGCCAGCAGTTGGGACAGGGCCTACGAGCAGTACTTC. Translating it yields CASSWDRAYEQYF.

This clonotype was counted many times. J is TRBJ2-7 and V is TRBV6-1, with 8 bases lining up with TRBD1. This CDR3 is 14 amino acids long. With V trimmed by 6 bases and J by 2 bases, 6 bases remained unmatched. Per the germline V gene, CDR1 is MNHNS and CDR2 is SASEGT. The CDR3 reads CASSEDRAPYEQYF. The CDR3 bases are TGTGCCAGCAGCGAGGACAGGGCTCCCTACGAGCAGTACTTC.

Many counts were recorded for this clonotype. V is TRBV11-2 and J is TRBJ2-7, with TRBD2 identical over 10 bases. The CDR3 length is 15 residues. Germline CDR1 is SGHAT and CDR2 is FQNNGV. V was clipped by 6 bases and J by 2 bases; unmatched bases: 7. CDR3 residues: CASRRPGLATYEQYF. The CDR3 region has the DNA TGTGCCAGCAGGCGACCGGGACTAGCGACCTACGAGCAGTACTTC.

This clonotype showed up many times. The rearrangement joins TRBV5-1 to TRBJ2-5; TRBD2 agrees at 7 bases. The CDR3 has 16 residues. After removal of 4 bases from V and 2 bases from J, the junction contained 11 bases not matched to a gene. Germline CDR1 is SGHRS and CDR2 is YFSETQ. The CDR3 sequence: CASSHQTGRRQETQYF. Written as DNA, the CDR3 is TGCGCCAGCAGCCATCAAACCGGGAGGCGGCAAGAGACCCAGTACTTC.

The chain combines TRBV20-1 with TRBJ2-7; D is unresolved. Germline lookup yields CDR1 DFQATT and CDR2 SNEGSKA (reference sequence). V was shortened by 3 bases and J by 3 bases, with 9 bases between the two germline ends. CDR3 length: 12 residues. The CDR3 is CSASPGSYEQYV. CDR3 sequence (DNA): TGCAGTGCTAGCCCAGGCAGCTACGAGCAGTACGTC.

This clonotype came up many times. The chain combines TRBV28 with TRBJ2-7, with D hard to call. The germline V gene has CDR1 MDHEN and CDR2 SYDVKM. There are 12 residues in the CDR3. V was trimmed by 2 bases and J by 3 bases, leaving 5 bases between them. The CDR3 spells CASSLVDYEQYF. CDR3 bases: TGTGCCAGCAGTTTAGTGGACTACGAGCAGTACTTC. Combining the CDR3 with reference TRBV28 and TRBJ2-7 gives the whole variable domain DVKVTQSSRYLVKRTGEKVFLECVQDMDHENMFWYRQDPGLGLRLIYFSYDVKMKEKGDIPEGYSVSREKKERFSLILESASTNQTSMYLCASSLVDYEQYFGPGTRLTVT.

In this sample, this clonotype turned up many times. The rearrangement joins TRBV27 to TRBJ2-7; the D gene could be TRBD1 or TRBD2 (5 bases each). V was trimmed by 5 bases and J by 3 bases, leaving 11 bases between them. In germline, CDR1 is MNHEY, CDR2 SMNVEV (reference sequence). The length of the CDR3 is 13 residues. CDR3 sequence reads: CASSARDGYEQYF. CDR3 DNA: TGTGCCAGCAGTGCCCGGGACGGCTACGAGCAGTACTTC.

This clonotype was recorded at least ten times. The chain recombines TRBV9 with TRBJ2-7, with D perhaps TRBD1 (6 bases). Germline V lookup: CDR1 SGDLS, CDR2 YYNGEE. The V end was cut by 0 bases, the J end by 3 bases, with 10 bases between. This CDR3 is built from 14 residues. CDR3: CASSVGEGGYEQYF. CDR3 DNA: TGTGCCAGCAGCGTAGGCGAAGGGGGCTACGAGCAGTACTTC. Full variable domain (rest looked up from reference TRBV9 and TRBJ2-7): DSGVTQTPKHLITATGQRVTLRCSPRSGDLSVYWYQQSLDQGLQFLIQYYNGEERAKGNILERFSAQQFPDLHSELNLSSLELGDSALYFCASSVGEGGYEQYFGPGTRLTVT.

This rearrangement joins TRBV10-3 to TRBJ2-7, with D possibly matching TRBD1 (6 bases). Trimming took off 3 bases at V and 6 bases at J, with 12 bases between the two ends. The CDR3 has 13 residues. The germline CDR1 and CDR2 sequences are ENHRY and SYGVKD. CDR3: CAISESQQGEQYF. CDR3 coding DNA: TGTGCCATCAGTGAATCCCAACAGGGCGAGCAGTACTTC.

This clonotype was counted many times. The chain recombines TRBV28 with TRBJ2-5, with 9 positions matching TRBD1. Germline trimming cut 2 bases from V and 5 bases from J; bases unmatched to any gene: 6. The CDR3 is made up of 15 amino acids. Germline V CDR1 and CDR2: MDHEN, SYDVKM. The CDR3 bases are TGTGCCAGCAGTTTACCAACAGGGGGCGCCGAGACCCAGTACTTC. It translates to CASSLPTGGAETQYF.

The table lists this clonotype with many counts. This sequence joins TRBV13 and TRBJ2-7, with D possibly matching TRBD2 (6 bases). CDR3 length: 15 residues. From germline, CDR1 is PRHDT and CDR2 FYEKMQ (reference sequence). The V gene lost 5 bases and the J gene lost 3 bases, with 17 bases spanning the gap. The CDR3 protein is CASSHGTAGIYEQYF. The CDR3 region has the DNA TGTGCCAGCAGCCACGGGACGGCGGGGATCTACGAGCAGTACTTC.